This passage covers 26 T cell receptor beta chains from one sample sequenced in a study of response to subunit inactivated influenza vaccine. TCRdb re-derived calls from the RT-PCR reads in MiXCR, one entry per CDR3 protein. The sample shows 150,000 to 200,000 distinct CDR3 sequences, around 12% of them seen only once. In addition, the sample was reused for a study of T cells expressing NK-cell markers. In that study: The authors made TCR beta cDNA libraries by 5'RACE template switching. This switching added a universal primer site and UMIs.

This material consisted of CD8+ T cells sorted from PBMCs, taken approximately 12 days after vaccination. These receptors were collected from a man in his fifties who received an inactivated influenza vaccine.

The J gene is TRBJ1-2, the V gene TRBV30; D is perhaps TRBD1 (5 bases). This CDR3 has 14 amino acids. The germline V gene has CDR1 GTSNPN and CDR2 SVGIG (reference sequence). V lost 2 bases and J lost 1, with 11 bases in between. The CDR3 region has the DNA TGTGCCTGGAGTCCAGGGTTGGTTAACTATGGCTACACCTTC. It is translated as CAWSPGLVNYGYTF.

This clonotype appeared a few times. The CDR3 DNA follows: TGTGCCAGCAGTTACACGGGGGGCCTGGAGACCCAGTACTTC. Translated, it gives CASSYTGGLETQYF. The chain links TRBV6-2 or TRBV6-3 to TRBJ2-5; D possibly corresponds to TRBD2 (7 bases). Trimming took 2 bases from V and 5 from J, leaving 12 bases between them. The V gene's germline CDR1 is MNHEY and CDR2 SVGEGT. The CDR3 contains 14 residues.

For the CDR3, the DNA is TGTGCCAGCAGTAGCCCGACTAGCGGGAAGAACACCGGGGAGCTGTTTTTT. As protein: CASSSPTSGKNTGELFF. This chain joins TRBV12-3 or TRBV12-4 and TRBJ2-2, with TRBD2 identical over 11 bases. The CDR3 extends over 17 amino acids. Losses at the gene ends were 5 bases for V and 1 base for J; bases not matched to a gene: 6.

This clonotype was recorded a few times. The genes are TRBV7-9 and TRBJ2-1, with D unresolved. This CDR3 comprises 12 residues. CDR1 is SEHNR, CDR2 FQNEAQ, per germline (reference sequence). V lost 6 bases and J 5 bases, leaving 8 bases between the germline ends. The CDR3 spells CASRAGDNEQFF. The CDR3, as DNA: TGTGCCAGCAGGGCCGGAGACAATGAGCAGTTCTTC.

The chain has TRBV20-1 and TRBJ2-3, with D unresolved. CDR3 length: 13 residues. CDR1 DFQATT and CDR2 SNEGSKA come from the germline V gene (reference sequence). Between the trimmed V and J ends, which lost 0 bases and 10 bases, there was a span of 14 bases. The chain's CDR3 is CSAREGLVPPQYF. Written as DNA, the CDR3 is TGCAGTGCTAGAGAAGGTCTAGTCCCCCCGCAGTATTTT.

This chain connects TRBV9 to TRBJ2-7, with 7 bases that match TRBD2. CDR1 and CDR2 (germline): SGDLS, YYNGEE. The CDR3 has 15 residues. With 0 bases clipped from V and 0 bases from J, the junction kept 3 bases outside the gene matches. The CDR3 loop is CASSVGEGSSYEQYF. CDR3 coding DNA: TGTGCCAGCAGCGTAGGGGAGGGGAGCTCCTACGAGCAGTACTTC.

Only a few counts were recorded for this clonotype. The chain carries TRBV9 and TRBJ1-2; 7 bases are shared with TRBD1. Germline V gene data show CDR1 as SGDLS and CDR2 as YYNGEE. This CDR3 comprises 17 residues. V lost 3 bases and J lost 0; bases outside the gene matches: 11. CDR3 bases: TGTGCCAGCAGCGCAGGGGGGGGCTCGAACCCTAACTATGGCTACACCTTC. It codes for CASSAGGGSNPNYGYTF.

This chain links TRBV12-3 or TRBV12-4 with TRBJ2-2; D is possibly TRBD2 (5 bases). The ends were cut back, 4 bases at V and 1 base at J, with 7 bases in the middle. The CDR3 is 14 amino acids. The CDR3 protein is CASSSSGNTGELFF. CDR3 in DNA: TGTGCCAGCAGTTCCAGCGGGAACACCGGGGAGCTGTTTTTT.

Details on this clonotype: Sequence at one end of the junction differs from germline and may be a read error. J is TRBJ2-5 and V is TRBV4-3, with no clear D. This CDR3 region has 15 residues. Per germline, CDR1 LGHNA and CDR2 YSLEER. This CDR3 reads CAISQDSWGQETQYF. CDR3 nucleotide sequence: TGCGCCATCAGCCAAGATTCCTGGGGCCAAGAGACCCAGTACTTC.

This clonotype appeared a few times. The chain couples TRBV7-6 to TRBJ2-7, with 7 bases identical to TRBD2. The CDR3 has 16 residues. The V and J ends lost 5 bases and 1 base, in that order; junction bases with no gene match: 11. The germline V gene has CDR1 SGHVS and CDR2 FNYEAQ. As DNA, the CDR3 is TGTGCCAGCAGCCCTAGGGTCCGGACTAGTTCCTACGAGCAGTACTTC. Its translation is CASSPRVRTSSYEQYF. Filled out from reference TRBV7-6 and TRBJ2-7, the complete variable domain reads GAGVSQSPRYKVTKRGQDVALRCDPISGHVSLYWYRQALGQGPEFLTYFNYEAQQDKSGLPNDRFSAERPEGSISTLTIQRTEQRDSAMYRCASSPRVRTSSYEQYFGPGTRLTVT.

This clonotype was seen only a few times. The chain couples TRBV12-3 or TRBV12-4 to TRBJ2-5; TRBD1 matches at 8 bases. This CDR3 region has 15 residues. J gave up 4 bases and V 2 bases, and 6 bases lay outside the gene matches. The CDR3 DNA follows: TGTGCCAGCAGTTTATGGGCAACAGGGGGAGAGACCCAGTACTTC. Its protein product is CASSLWATGGETQYF.

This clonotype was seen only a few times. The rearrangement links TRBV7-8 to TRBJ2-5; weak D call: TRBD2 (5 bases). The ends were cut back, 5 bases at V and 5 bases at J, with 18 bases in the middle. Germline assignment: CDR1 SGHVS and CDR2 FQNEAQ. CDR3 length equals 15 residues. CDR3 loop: CASSRQLAIRETQYF. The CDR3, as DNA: TGTGCCAGCAGCCGGCAGCTAGCAATCAGGGAGACCCAGTACTTC.

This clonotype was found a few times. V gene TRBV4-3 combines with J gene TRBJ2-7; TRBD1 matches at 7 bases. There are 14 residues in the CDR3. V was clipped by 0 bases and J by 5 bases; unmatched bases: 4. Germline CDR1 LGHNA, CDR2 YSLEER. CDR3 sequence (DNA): TGCGCCAGCAGCCAAGAGGGACAGACCCACGAGCAGTACTTC. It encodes CASSQEGQTHEQYF.

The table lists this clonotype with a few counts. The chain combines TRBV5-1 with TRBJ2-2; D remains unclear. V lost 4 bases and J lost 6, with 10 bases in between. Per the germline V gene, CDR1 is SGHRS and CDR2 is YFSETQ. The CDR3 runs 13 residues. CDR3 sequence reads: CASSIGTAGELFF. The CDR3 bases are TGCGCCAGCAGCATCGGAACGGCCGGGGAGCTGTTTTTT.

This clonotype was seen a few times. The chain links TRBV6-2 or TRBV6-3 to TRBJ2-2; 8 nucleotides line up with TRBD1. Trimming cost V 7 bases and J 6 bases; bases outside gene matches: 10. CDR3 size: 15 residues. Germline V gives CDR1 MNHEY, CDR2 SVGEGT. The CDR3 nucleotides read TGTGCCAGCAACGTGGCAGGGGGCTGGGCCGGGGAGCTGTTTTTT. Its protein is CASNVAGGWAGELFF.

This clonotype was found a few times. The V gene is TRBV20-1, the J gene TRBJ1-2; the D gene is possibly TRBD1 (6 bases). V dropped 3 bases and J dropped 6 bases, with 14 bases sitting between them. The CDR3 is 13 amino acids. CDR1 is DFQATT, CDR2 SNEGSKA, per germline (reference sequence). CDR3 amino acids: CSASPRGRDGYTF. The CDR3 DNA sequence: TGCAGTGCTAGCCCCAGGGGTCGGGATGGCTACACCTTC.

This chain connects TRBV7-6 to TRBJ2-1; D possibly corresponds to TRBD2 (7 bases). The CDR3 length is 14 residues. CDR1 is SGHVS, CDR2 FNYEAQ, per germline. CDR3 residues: CAVDGGAPYNEQFF. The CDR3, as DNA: TGTGCTGTCGATGGGGGGGCACCTTACAATGAGCAGTTCTTC. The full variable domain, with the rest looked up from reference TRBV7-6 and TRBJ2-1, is GAGVSQSPRYKVTKRGQDVALRCDPISGHVSLYWYRQALGQGPEFLTYFNYEAQQDKSGLPNDRFSAERPEGSISTLTIQRTEQRDSAMYRCAVDGGAPYNEQFFGPGTRLTVL.

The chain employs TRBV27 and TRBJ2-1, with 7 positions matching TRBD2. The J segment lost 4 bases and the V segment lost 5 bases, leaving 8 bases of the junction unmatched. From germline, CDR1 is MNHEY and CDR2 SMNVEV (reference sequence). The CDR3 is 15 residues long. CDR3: CASSLEGLRYNEQFF. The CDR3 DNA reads TGTGCCAGCAGTCTGGAGGGACTACGGTACAATGAGCAGTTCTTC.

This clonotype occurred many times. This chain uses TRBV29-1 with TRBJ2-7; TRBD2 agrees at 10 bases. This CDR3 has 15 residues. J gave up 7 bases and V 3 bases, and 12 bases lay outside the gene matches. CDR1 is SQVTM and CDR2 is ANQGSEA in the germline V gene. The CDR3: CSVELVGAGGEEQYF. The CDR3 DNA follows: TGCAGCGTTGAGTTGGTGGGAGCGGGAGGGGAAGAGCAGTACTTC.

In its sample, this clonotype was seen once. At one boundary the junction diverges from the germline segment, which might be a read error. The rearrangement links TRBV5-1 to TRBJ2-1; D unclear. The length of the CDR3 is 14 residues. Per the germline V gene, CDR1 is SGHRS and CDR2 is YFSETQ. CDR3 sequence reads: CASSLEGIYSEKFF. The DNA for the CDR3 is TGCGCCAGCAGCTTGGAAGGGATTTACAGTGAGAAGTTCTTC.

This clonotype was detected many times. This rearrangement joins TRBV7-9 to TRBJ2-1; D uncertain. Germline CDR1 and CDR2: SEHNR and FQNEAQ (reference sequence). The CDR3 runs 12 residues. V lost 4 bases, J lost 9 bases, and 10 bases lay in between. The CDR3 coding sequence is TGTGCCAGCAGCTCAGCTCTCATTGAGCAGTTCTTC. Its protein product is CASSSALIEQFF. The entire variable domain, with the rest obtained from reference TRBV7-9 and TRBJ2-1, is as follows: DTGVSQNPRHKITKRGQNVTFRCDPISEHNRLYWYRQTLGQGPEFLTYFQNEAQLEKSRLLSDRFSAERPKGSFSTLEIQRTEQGDSAMYLCASSSALIEQFFGPGTRLTVL.

CDR3 DNA sequence: TGCAGCGTTGAGGGGTTTAAGGGACTCTTCGGAGAGCAGTACTTC. This codes for CSVEGFKGLFGEQYF. The gene calls are TRBV29-1 and TRBJ2-7; the D gene is possibly TRBD2 (6 bases). The V gene lost 3 bases and the J gene lost 7 bases, with 22 bases spanning the gap. The germline V gene encodes CDR1 SQVTM and CDR2 ANQGSEA. CDR3 length: 15 residues.

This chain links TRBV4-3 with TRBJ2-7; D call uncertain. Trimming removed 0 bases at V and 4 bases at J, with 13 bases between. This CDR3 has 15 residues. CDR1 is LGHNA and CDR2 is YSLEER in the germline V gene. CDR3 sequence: CASSQDLDVSYEQYF. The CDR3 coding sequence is TGCGCCAGCAGCCAAGACCTTGACGTTTCTTACGAGCAGTACTTC.

CDR3 amino acids: CASSQDWKGAGETQYF. The CDR3 nucleotides read TGCGCCAGCAGCCAAGATTGGAAAGGGGCTGGGGAGACCCAGTACTTC. The chain couples TRBV4-3 to TRBJ2-5, with a tentative D call TRBD1 (5 bases). The length of the CDR3 is 16 residues. Germline loops: CDR1 LGHNA, CDR2 YSLEER. V gave up 0 bases and J gave up 5 bases, with 16 bases separating them.

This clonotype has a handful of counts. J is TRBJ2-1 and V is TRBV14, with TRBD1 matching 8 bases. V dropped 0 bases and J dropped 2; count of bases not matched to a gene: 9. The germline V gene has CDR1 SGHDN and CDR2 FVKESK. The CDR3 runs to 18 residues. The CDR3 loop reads CASSQDISSGGPYNEQFF. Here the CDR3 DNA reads TGTGCCAGCAGCCAAGATATTTCGTCAGGGGGCCCCTACAATGAGCAGTTCTTC. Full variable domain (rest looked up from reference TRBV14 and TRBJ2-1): EAGVTQFPSHSVIEKGQTVTLRCDPISGHDNLYWYRRVMGKEIKFLLHFVKESKQDESGMPNNRFLAERTGGTYSTLKVQPAELEDSGVYFCASSQDISSGGPYNEQFFGPGTRLTVL.

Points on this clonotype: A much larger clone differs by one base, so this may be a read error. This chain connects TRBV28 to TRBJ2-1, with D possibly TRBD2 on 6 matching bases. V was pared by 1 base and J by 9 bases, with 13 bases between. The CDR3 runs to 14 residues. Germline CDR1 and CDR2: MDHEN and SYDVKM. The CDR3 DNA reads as TGTGCCAGCAGTTTATCTGGCGGGACGATTGAGCAGTTCTTC. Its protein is CASSLSGGTIEQFF.